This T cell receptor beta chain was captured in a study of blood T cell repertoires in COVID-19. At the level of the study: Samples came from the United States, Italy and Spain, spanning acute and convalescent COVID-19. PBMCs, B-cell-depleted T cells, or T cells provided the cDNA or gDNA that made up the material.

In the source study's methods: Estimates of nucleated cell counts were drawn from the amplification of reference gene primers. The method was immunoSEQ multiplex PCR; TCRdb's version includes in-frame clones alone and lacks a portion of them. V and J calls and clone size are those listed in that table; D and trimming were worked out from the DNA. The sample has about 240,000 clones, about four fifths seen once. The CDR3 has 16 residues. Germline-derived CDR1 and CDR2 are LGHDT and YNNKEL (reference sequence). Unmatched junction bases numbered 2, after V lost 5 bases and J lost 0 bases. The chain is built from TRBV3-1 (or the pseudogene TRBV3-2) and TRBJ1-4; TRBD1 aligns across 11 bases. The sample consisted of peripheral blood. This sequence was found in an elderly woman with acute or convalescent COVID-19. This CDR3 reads CASSWGQGATNEKLFF. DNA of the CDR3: TGTGCCAGCAGCTGGGGACAGGGGGCAACTAATGAAAAACTGTTTTTT.